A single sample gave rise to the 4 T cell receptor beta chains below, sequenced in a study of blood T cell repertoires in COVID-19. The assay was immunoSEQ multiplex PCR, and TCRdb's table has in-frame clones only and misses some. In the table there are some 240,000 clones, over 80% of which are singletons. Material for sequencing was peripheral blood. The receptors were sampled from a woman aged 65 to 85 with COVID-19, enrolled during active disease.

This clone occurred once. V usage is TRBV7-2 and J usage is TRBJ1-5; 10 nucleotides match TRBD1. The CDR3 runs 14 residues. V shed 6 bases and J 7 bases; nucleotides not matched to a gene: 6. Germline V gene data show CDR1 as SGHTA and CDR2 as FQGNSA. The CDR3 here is CASSYGQGEQPQHF. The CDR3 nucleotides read TGTGCCAGCAGTTACGGACAGGGGGAGCAGCCCCAGCATTTT.

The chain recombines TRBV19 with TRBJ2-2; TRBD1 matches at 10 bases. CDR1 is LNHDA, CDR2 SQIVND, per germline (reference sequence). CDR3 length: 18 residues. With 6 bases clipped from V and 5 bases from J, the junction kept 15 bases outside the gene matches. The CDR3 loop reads CASRVQVGTGAWTGELFF. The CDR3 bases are TGTGCCAGTAGAGTCCAGGTCGGGACAGGGGCGTGGACCGGGGAGCTGTTTTTT.

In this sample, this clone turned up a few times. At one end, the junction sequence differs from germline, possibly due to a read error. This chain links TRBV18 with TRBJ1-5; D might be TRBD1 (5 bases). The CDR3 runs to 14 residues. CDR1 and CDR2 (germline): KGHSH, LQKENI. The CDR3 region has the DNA TGTGCCAGCACACCGGGAGGCAGGGAACAGCCCCAGCATTTT. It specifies CASTPGGREQPQHF.

The CDR3 loop reads CASSDQGTSGNTGELFF. The CDR3 DNA reads as TGTGCCAGCAGTGACCAGGGGACTAGCGGAAACACCGGGGAGCTGTTTTTT. The chain links TRBV6-4 to TRBJ2-2; 11 bases are shared with TRBD2. The germline CDR1 and CDR2 sequences are MRHNA and SNTAGT. Trimming removed 2 bases from V and 2 bases from J; junction bases left unmatched: 4. This CDR3 comprises 17 residues.